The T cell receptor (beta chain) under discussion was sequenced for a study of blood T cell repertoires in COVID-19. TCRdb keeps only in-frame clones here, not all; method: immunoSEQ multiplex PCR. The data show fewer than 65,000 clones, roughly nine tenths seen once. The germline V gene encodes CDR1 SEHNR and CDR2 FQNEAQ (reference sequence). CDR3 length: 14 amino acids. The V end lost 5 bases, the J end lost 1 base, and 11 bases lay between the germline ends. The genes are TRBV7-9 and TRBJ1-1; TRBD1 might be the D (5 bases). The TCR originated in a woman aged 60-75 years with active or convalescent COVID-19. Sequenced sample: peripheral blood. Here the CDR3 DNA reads TGTGCCAGCAGCACGCAAACAGGGAACACTGAAGCTTTCTTT. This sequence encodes CASSTQTGNTEAFF.